This T cell receptor beta chain was retrieved from a study of patients and donors after allogeneic stem cell transplantation. TCRdb independently ran MiXCR on the RT-PCR reads; one entry per CDR3 protein. Found here are hundreds of thousands of distinct CDR3 sequences, approximately 16% of them singletons; the top ten hold 6% to 8%. Germline CDR1 reads SEHNR; CDR2 reads FQNEAQ (reference sequence). V was pared by 3 bases and J by 6 bases, with 12 bases between. CDR3 length equals 13 residues. This TCR was recovered from a human donor who was either an allogeneic HSCT recipient or a stem cell or donor lymphocyte infusion donor (not recorded which). It is not recorded whose cells these are; they may come from a transplant donor. Sequenced sample: blood, either unsorted or a sorted T cell fraction (not recorded which). This chain links TRBV7-9 with TRBJ2-7; either TRBD1 or TRBD2 may supply D (5 bases each). CDR3 in amino acids: CASSFAVRGEQYF. The CDR3 DNA reads as TGTGCCAGCAGCTTCGCGGTGAGGGGCGAGCAGTACTTC.